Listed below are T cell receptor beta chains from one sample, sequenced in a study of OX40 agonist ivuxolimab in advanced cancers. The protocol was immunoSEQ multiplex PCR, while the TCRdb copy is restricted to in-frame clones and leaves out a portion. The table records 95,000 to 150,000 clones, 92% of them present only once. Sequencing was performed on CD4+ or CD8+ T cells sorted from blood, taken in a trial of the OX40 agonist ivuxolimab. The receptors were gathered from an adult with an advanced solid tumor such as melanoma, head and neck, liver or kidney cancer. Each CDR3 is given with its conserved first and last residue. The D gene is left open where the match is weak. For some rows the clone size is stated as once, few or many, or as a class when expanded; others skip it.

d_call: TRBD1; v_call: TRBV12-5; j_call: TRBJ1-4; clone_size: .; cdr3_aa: CASGDRATEKLFF; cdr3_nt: TGTGCTAGTGGGGACAGGGCGACCGAAAAACTGTTTTTT
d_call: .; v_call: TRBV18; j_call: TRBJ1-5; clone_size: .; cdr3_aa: CASSPLEYNSEGNQPQHF; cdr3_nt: TGTGCCAGCTCACCACTCGAATACAACTCCGAGGGCAATCAGCCCCAGCATTTT
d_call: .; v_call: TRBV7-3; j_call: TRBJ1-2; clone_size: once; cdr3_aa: CASSLTPNRDTLFGYTF; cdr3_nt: TGTGCCAGCAGCTTAACTCCGAACCGGGACACACTCTTTGGCTACACCTTC
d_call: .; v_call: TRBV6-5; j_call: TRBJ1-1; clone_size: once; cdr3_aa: CASSYRTSTNTEAFF; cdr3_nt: TGTGCCAGCAGTTACAGGACTTCAACGAACACTGAAGCTTTCTTT
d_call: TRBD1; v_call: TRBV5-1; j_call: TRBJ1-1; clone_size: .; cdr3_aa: CASSPTGATEAFF; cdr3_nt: TGCGCCAGCAGCCCTACAGGGGCCACTGAAGCTTTCTTT
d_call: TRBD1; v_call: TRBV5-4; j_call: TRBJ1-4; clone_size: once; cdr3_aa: CASSLGQGPTNEKLFF; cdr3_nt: TGTGCCAGCAGCTTGGGACAGGGCCCAACTAATGAAAAACTGTTTTTT
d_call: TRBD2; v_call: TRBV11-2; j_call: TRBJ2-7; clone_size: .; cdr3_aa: CASSSLHGTSGYYEQYF; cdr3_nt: TGTGCCAGCAGCTCCTTGCATGGGACTAGCGGTTACTACGAGCAGTACTTC
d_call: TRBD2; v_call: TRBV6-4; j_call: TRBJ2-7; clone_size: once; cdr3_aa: CASSDSAGGREQYF; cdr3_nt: TGTGCCAGCAGTGACTCAGCGGGAGGCCGCGAGCAGTACTTC
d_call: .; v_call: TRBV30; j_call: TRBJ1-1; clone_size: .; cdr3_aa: CAWKGTEAFF; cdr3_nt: TGTGCCTGGAAGGGGACTGAAGCTTTCTTT
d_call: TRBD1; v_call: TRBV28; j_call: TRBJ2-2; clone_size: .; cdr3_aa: CASVSGTGRYGAGELFF; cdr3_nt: TGTGCCAGCGTCTCCGGGACAGGGAGGTACGGCGCCGGGGAGCTGTTTTTT
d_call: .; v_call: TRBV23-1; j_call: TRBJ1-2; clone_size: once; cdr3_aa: CASSQSRMEANYGYTF; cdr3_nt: TGCGCCAGCAGTCAATCGCGGATGGAAGCTAACTATGGCTACACCTTC
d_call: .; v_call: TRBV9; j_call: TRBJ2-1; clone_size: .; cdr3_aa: CASSVPGTLLYNEQFF; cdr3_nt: TGTGCCAGCAGCGTACCCGGGACCCTCCTATACAATGAGCAGTTCTTC
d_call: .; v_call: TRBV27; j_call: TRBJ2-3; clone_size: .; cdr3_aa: CASSLFAPLTDTQYF; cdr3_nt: TGTGCCAGCAGTTTATTTGCCCCTCTAACAGATACGCAGTATTTT
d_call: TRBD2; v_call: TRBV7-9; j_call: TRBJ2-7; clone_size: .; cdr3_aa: CASSPLSGRANEQYF; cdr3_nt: TGTGCCAGCAGCCCCCTCAGCGGGAGGGCCAACGAGCAGTACTTC
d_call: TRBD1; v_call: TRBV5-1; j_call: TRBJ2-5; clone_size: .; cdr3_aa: CASSHGQGQETQYF; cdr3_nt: TGCGCCAGCAGCCACGGACAGGGGCAAGAGACCCAGTACTTC
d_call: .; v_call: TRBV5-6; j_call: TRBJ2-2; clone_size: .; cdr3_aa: CASSLRLAANTGELFF; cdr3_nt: TGTGCCAGCAGCTTGAGGCTAGCCGCAAACACCGGGGAGCTGTTTTTT
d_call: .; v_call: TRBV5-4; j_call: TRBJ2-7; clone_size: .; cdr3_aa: CASNRGGRETNYEQYF; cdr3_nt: TGTGCCAGCAACCGCGGCGGCCGGGAAACTAACTACGAGCAGTACTTC